Listed below are T cell receptor beta chains from one sample, sequenced in a study of regulatory and conventional T cells in RAG deficiency. Profiled with immunoSEQ multiplex PCR; TCRdb holds only in-frame clones, not every one. Of tens of thousands of clones listed, about nine tenths are singletons. These data also featured in a second study, about regulatory T cells.

Sequenced input: CD8+ T cells sorted from blood. The origin of the receptors is a human donor in good health. Each CDR3 is given with its conserved first and last residue. D genes are given only for firm matches. Clone size is stated in some rows and not others, as once, few, many or a class when expanded.

J: TRBJ2-6; V: TRBV29-1; size: .; D: TRBD1; CDR3: CSVLQGYLGQVSSGANVLTF; DNA: TGCAGCGTTCTCCAAGGCTATCTGGGACAGGTTAGCTCTGGGGCCAACGTCCTGACTTTC
J: TRBJ2-7; V: TRBV18; size: .; D: .; CDR3: CASSPPDSYEQYF; DNA: TGTGCCAGCTCACCACCGGACAGCTACGAGCAGTACTTC
J: TRBJ1-2; V: TRBV6-1; size: .; D: .; CDR3: CASRVTLGGVRYTF; DNA: TGTGCCAGCAGGGTGACTTTGGGGGGGGTACGCTACACCTTC
J: TRBJ1-1; V: TRBV19; size: .; D: .; CDR3: CASSMISGGLTAEAFF; DNA: TGTGCCAGTAGTATGATCTCTGGGGGGTTAACGGCTGAAGCTTTCTTT
J: TRBJ2-6; V: TRBV27; size: .; D: TRBD1; CDR3: CASSHDRAGVVPGANVLTF; DNA: TGTGCCAGCAGCCATGACAGGGCTGGTGTAGTCCCCGGGGCCAACGTCCTGACTTTC
J: TRBJ1-4; V: TRBV4-1; size: .; D: TRBD1; CDR3: CASSQTRQGNEKLFF; DNA: TGCGCCAGCAGCCAAACCCGACAGGGGAATGAAAAACTGTTTTTT
J: TRBJ1-1; V: TRBV19; size: once; D: TRBD1; CDR3: CASSIRDRGIGAFF; DNA: TGTGCCAGTAGTATCCGGGACAGGGGGATTGGAGCTTTCTTT
J: TRBJ1-3; V: TRBV30; size: .; D: TRBD1; CDR3: CAWSVRGTAGNTIYF; DNA: TGTGCCTGGAGTGTACGGGGGACAGCTGGAAACACCATATATTTT
J: TRBJ1-2; V: TRBV6-4; size: few; D: TRBD1; CDR3: CASSVYPGQGTDGYTF; DNA: TGTGCCAGCAGCGTTTACCCGGGACAGGGGACAGACGGCTACACCTTC
J: TRBJ1-1; V: TRBV5-1; size: .; D: .; CDR3: CASSLQMNTEAFF; DNA: TGCGCCAGCAGCTTACAAATGAACACTGAAGCTTTCTTT
J: TRBJ1-5; V: TRBV29-1; size: .; D: .; CDR3: CSVAGSSNQPQHF; DNA: TGCAGCGTGGCAGGGAGTAGCAATCAGCCCCAGCATTTT
J: TRBJ1-4; V: TRBV14; size: .; D: .; CDR3: CASSQITASGLRDEKLFF; DNA: TGTGCCAGCAGCCAAATAACGGCCAGCGGATTAAGAGATGAAAAACTGTTTTTT
J: TRBJ1-1; V: TRBV19; size: few; D: TRBD1; CDR3: CASSPWTGNTEAFF; DNA: TGTGCCAGTAGTCCCTGGACAGGGAACACTGAAGCTTTCTTT
J: TRBJ2-3; V: TRBV7-3; size: .; D: .; CDR3: CASSPGLTSTDTQYF; DNA: TGTGCCAGTTCGCCGGGTTTAACTAGCACAGATACGCAGTATTTT
J: TRBJ2-2; V: TRBV5-1; size: .; D: .; CDR3: CASSFLTGELFF; DNA: TGCGCCAGCAGCTTCCTCACCGGGGAGCTGTTTTTT
J: TRBJ1-1; V: TRBV27; size: .; D: .; CDR3: CASSRRKTANTEAFF; DNA: TGTGCCAGCAGTCGACGAAAGACAGCCAACACTGAAGCTTTCTTT
J: TRBJ2-1; V: TRBV6-1; size: .; D: .; CDR3: CASKRFEGEQFF; DNA: TGTGCCAGCAAAAGGTTTGAGGGTGAGCAGTTCTTC
J: TRBJ2-7; V: TRBV4-2; size: medium-sized; D: TRBD2; CDR3: CASSQDSGGAYEQYF; DNA: TGTGCCAGCAGCCAAGATAGCGGGGGGGCCTACGAGCAGTACTTC
J: TRBJ2-1; V: TRBV6-5; size: .; D: TRBD2; CDR3: CASRQVLAGYQPGFF; DNA: TGTGCCAGCAGACAGGTGCTAGCGGGATACCAACCGGGGTTCTTC
J: TRBJ1-1; V: TRBV2; size: .; D: .; CDR3: CASSAQGGANTEAFF; DNA: TGTGCCAGCAGTGCCCAAGGAGGGGCGAACACTGAAGCTTTCTTT
J: TRBJ2-2; V: TRBV7-9; size: .; D: .; CDR3: CASNHGTGELFF; DNA: TGTGCCAGCAACCATGGAACCGGGGAGCTGTTTTTT
J: TRBJ1-2; V: TRBV29-1; size: .; D: TRBD1; CDR3: CSVEHPTGFGGYTF; DNA: TGCAGCGTTGAGCACCCGACAGGGTTCGGCGGCTACACCTTC
J: TRBJ2-2; V: TRBV5-1; size: once; D: TRBD2; CDR3: CASSTIAGGPTGELFF; DNA: TGCGCCAGCAGCACCATAGCGGGGGGGCCCACCGGGGAGCTGTTTTTT
J: TRBJ2-1; V: TRBV7-8; size: .; D: TRBD1; CDR3: CASSLALGTVYNEQFF; DNA: TGTGCCAGCAGCTTAGCGCTCGGGACAGTCTACAATGAGCAGTTCTTC
J: TRBJ1-1; V: TRBV28; size: .; D: .; CDR3: CASSSSPTDKMNTEAFF; DNA: TGTGCCAGCAGTTCTTCCCCAACGGACAAGATGAACACTGAAGCTTTCTTT
J: TRBJ2-1; V: TRBV30; size: .; D: TRBD2; CDR3: CAWSVPSGGAYEQFF; DNA: TGTGCCTGGAGTGTACCTAGCGGGGGGGCATATGAGCAGTTCTTC
J: TRBJ1-5; V: TRBV2; size: .; D: .; CDR3: CASRAGTPSNQPQHF; DNA: TGTGCCAGCAGGGCCGGGACGCCGAGCAATCAGCCCCAGCATTTT
J: TRBJ2-3; V: TRBV7-9; size: .; D: TRBD2; CDR3: CASSPRGGVADTQYF; DNA: TGTGCCAGCAGCCCCCGCGGGGGGGTCGCAGATACGCAGTATTTT
J: TRBJ2-1; V: TRBV20-1; size: .; D: .; CDR3: CSAADIDEQFF; DNA: TGCAGTGCTGCCGACATCGATGAGCAGTTCTTC
J: TRBJ1-3; V: TRBV2; size: .; D: .; CDR3: CASRAAGFPGNTIYF; DNA: TGTGCGAGCAGGGCGGCGGGGTTCCCTGGAAACACCATATATTTT
J: TRBJ2-7; V: TRBV10-3; size: few; D: .; CDR3: CAISDRGVSSYEQYF; DNA: TGTGCCATCAGTGATAGAGGGGTCAGCTCCTACGAGCAGTACTTC
J: TRBJ1-5; V: TRBV9; size: .; D: TRBD1; CDR3: CASSVGAGGGQPQHF; DNA: TGTGCCAGCAGCGTAGGGGCAGGGGGCGGTCAGCCCCAGCATTTT
J: TRBJ2-7; V: TRBV30; size: .; D: TRBD1; CDR3: CAWSSLLRQGRRVGEQYF; DNA: TGTGCCTGGAGTTCCCTTTTGAGACAGGGCCGGCGTGTGGGGGAGCAGTACTTC
J: TRBJ2-1; V: TRBV6-1; size: .; D: TRBD2; CDR3: CASRATSGRVGEQFF; DNA: TGTGCCAGCAGAGCGACTAGCGGGAGGGTTGGTGAGCAGTTCTTC
J: TRBJ2-5; V: TRBV10-2; size: .; D: TRBD2; CDR3: CASRDIAGGSVETQYF; DNA: TGCGCCAGCAGGGATATAGCGGGGGGGTCGGTGGAGACCCAGTACTTC
J: TRBJ1-1; V: TRBV5-5; size: .; D: .; CDR3: CASGSGVGTTMNTEAFF; DNA: TGTGCCAGCGGATCCGGGGTGGGGACAACCATGAACACTGAAGCTTTCTTT
J: TRBJ2-2; V: TRBV14; size: .; D: .; CDR3: CASSQDLGRATGELFF; DNA: TGTGCCAGCAGCCAAGATCTTGGTCGGGCCACCGGGGAGCTGTTTTTT
J: TRBJ2-2; V: TRBV2; size: .; D: TRBD2; CDR3: CASRVAGFGELFF; DNA: TGTGCCAGCAGGGTAGCGGGGTTCGGGGAGCTGTTTTTT
J: TRBJ2-1; V: TRBV28; size: .; D: TRBD2; CDR3: CAGCPGLGVNNEQFF; DNA: TGTGCCGGATGCCCGGGACTAGGGGTAAACAATGAGCAGTTCTTC
J: TRBJ2-2; V: TRBV19; size: .; D: .; CDR3: CASSSTGELFF; DNA: TGTGCCAGTAGTAGTACCGGGGAGCTGTTTTTT
J: TRBJ1-2; V: TRBV10-3; size: .; D: .; CDR3: CAIRETATVYGYTF; DNA: TGTGCCATCAGGGAGACAGCGACTGTCTATGGCTACACCTTC
J: TRBJ1-1; V: TRBV19; size: once; D: .; CDR3: CASSIPRTAGTEAFF; DNA: TGTGCCAGTAGTATCCCCCGGACGGCGGGGACTGAAGCTTTCTTT
J: TRBJ2-1; V: TRBV5-1; size: .; D: TRBD2; CDR3: CASSPVGGVGLADLYNEQFF; DNA: TGCGCCAGCAGCCCCGTTGGAGGGGTTGGACTAGCGGACCTATACAATGAGCAGTTCTTC
J: TRBJ1-1; V: TRBV30; size: .; D: .; CDR3: CAWRYQGNTEAFF; DNA: TGTGCCTGGAGGTATCAGGGGAACACTGAAGCTTTCTTT
J: TRBJ1-2; V: TRBV7-9; size: .; D: .; CDR3: CASSSSGSNYGYTF; DNA: TGTGCCAGCAGCTCGTCAGGGAGTAACTATGGCTACACCTTC
J: TRBJ1-1; V: TRBV6-1; size: .; D: .; CDR3: CASSGNTEAFF; DNA: TGTGCCAGCAGTGGGAACACTGAAGCTTTCTTT
J: TRBJ1-4; V: TRBV5-1; size: .; D: .; CDR3: CASSLGRTNEKLFF; DNA: TGCGCCAGCAGCTTGGGAAGGACTAATGAAAAACTGTTTTTT
J: TRBJ2-1; V: TRBV9; size: .; D: .; CDR3: CASSVGPGPGNEQFF; DNA: TGTGCCAGCAGCGTAGGACCCGGACCGGGGAATGAGCAGTTCTTC
J: TRBJ2-3; V: TRBV5-4; size: .; D: TRBD1; CDR3: CASSFGTGSDTQYF; DNA: TGTGCCAGCAGCTTTGGGACAGGCTCAGATACGCAGTATTTT
J: TRBJ1-1; V: TRBV5-1; size: .; D: .; CDR3: CASSLGHRSPEAFF; DNA: TGCGCCAGCAGCTTGGGACATCGATCCCCTGAAGCTTTCTTT
J: TRBJ2-1; V: TRBV5-4; size: .; D: .; CDR3: CASSTTYNEQFF; DNA: TGTGCCAGCAGCACGACTTACAATGAGCAGTTCTTC
J: TRBJ2-2; V: TRBV15; size: .; D: TRBD1; CDR3: CATSFRTGSTGELFF; DNA: TGTGCCACCAGCTTTCGGACAGGGAGCACCGGGGAGCTGTTTTTT
J: TRBJ1-1; V: TRBV29-1; size: .; D: TRBD1; CDR3: CSVDRGPNTEAFF; DNA: TGCAGCGTTGACAGGGGGCCGAACACTGAAGCTTTCTTT
J: TRBJ1-5; V: TRBV19; size: .; D: .; CDR3: CAGGKTGYSNQPQHF; DNA: TGTGCCGGGGGAAAGACGGGGTATAGCAATCAGCCCCAGCATTTT
J: TRBJ2-7; V: TRBV30; size: .; D: TRBD2; CDR3: CAWDGTSGTYEQYF; DNA: TGTGCCTGGGATGGGACTAGCGGAACCTACGAGCAGTACTTC